The 18 T cell receptor beta chains given below trace back to one sample, sequenced in a study of control samples from healthy donors and cancer patients. Measured with immunoSEQ multiplex PCR; TCRdb has only the in-frame clones, and not every one. The profile shows 200,000 to 250,000 clones, roughly 94% of them singletons. The sample taken for sequencing was blood. The receptor set was obtained from a man between 50 and 59 years old in good health.

DNA of the CDR3: TGTGCCAGCAGTCCGACCAGCAGTTACCCTCGACAGGGTAATCAGCCCCAGCATTTT. It codes for CASSPTSSYPRQGNQPQHF. The chain recombines TRBV6-2 or TRBV6-3 with TRBJ1-5; 7 nucleotides align to TRBD1. Trimming took 5 bases from V and 4 from J; bases not matched to a gene: 20. Germline values: CDR1 MNHEY, CDR2 SVGEGT. CDR3 length equals 19 residues.

This clone is a singleton in its sample. This chain links TRBV12-3 or TRBV12-4 with TRBJ2-5; no definite D call. CDR3 length: 13 residues. V lost 3 bases, J lost 2 bases, and 7 bases lay in between. CDR3 nucleotides: TGTGCCAGCAGTTTGGTGCGGCAAGAGACCCAGTACTTC. It specifies CASSLVRQETQYF.

V gene TRBV28 combines with J gene TRBJ1-2; 9 bases agree with TRBD1. Germline CDR1 reads MDHEN; CDR2 reads SYDVKM. The J segment lost 5 bases and the V segment lost 3 bases, leaving 4 bases of the junction unmatched. CDR3 length equals 14 residues. CDR3 sequence reads: CASSLTGQGYGYTF. The CDR3 region has the DNA TGTGCCAGCAGTTTGACGGGACAGGGTTATGGCTACACCTTC.

The chain uses TRBV19 and TRBJ1-5; D is undetermined. V lost 6 bases and J 4 bases, leaving 13 bases between the germline ends. CDR1 is LNHDA, CDR2 SQIVND, per germline (reference sequence). The CDR3 is made up of 14 amino acids. CDR3 protein: CASSLGRMNQPQHF. DNA for the CDR3: TGTGCCAGTAGCTTGGGGAGGATGAATCAGCCCCAGCATTTT.

V is TRBV28 and J is TRBJ1-5; 10 positions match TRBD1. There are 14 residues in the CDR3. CDR1 and CDR2 from the germline V gene are MDHEN and SYDVKM. V shed 7 bases and J 7 bases; nucleotides not matched to a gene: 7. The CDR3, as DNA: TGTGCCAGCACCGTGGGACAGGGGTTACAGCCCCAGCATTTT. Encoded protein: CASTVGQGLQPQHF.

J is TRBJ2-5 and V is TRBV9; TRBD1 agrees at 7 bases. J gave up 5 bases and V 3 bases, and 10 bases lay outside the gene matches. Per germline, CDR1 SGDLS and CDR2 YYNGEE. The CDR3 length is 15 residues. As DNA, the CDR3 is TGTGCCAGCAGCGCACGGGACAGCCTAGGGGAGACCCAGTACTTC. Encoded protein: CASSARDSLGETQYF. Full variable domain (rest looked up from reference TRBV9 and TRBJ2-5): DSGVTQTPKHLITATGQRVTLRCSPRSGDLSVYWYQQSLDQGLQFLIQYYNGEERAKGNILERFSAQQFPDLHSELNLSSLELGDSALYFCASSARDSLGETQYFGPGTRLLVL.

This chain connects TRBV7-9 to TRBJ2-1; D is uncertain. CDR1 is SEHNR and CDR2 is FQNEAQ in the germline V gene (reference sequence). Trimming left V 3 bases short and J 3 bases short, with 12 bases between. CDR3 length: 15 residues. The CDR3 bases are TGTGCCAGCAGCTTGGAACGAGCTGGCTACAATGAGCAGTTCTTC. Its translation: CASSLERAGYNEQFF. Looking up the rest from reference TRBV7-9 and TRBJ2-1 gives the full variable domain: DTGVSQNPRHKITKRGQNVTFRCDPISEHNRLYWYRQTLGQGPEFLTYFQNEAQLEKSRLLSDRFSAERPKGSFSTLEIQRTEQGDSAMYLCASSLERAGYNEQFFGPGTRLTVL.

V is TRBV7-8 and J is TRBJ1-1, with D tentatively TRBD1 (6 bases). CDR3 length: 12 residues. Trimming took off 2 bases at V and 11 bases at J, with 12 bases between the two ends. CDR1 and CDR2 from the germline V gene are SGHVS and FQNEAQ. As DNA, the CDR3 is TGTGCCAGCAGCTTATTACAGGGAGGGGCTTTCTTT. Translated: CASSLLQGGAFF.

This chain uses TRBV7-9 with TRBJ1-4; 9 nucleotides align to TRBD1. Germline CDR1 and CDR2: SEHNR and FQNEAQ (reference sequence). The CDR3 is 17 amino acids. The V segment lost 1 base and the J segment 5 bases; nucleotides outside the gene matches: 8. The CDR3 loop is CASSLGNRDRENEKLFF. For the CDR3, the DNA is TGTGCCAGCAGCTTAGGAAATAGGGACAGGGAGAATGAAAAACTGTTTTTT. The whole variable domain, remainder taken from reference TRBV7-9 and TRBJ1-4, is DTGVSQNPRHKITKRGQNVTFRCDPISEHNRLYWYRQTLGQGPEFLTYFQNEAQLEKSRLLSDRFSAERPKGSFSTLEIQRTEQGDSAMYLCASSLGNRDRENEKLFFGSGTQLSVL.

This chain uses TRBV2 with TRBJ2-2; a possible D gene is TRBD2 (6 bases). This CDR3 has 18 residues. Trimming removed 3 bases from V and 2 bases from J, with 19 bases in between. Germline V gives CDR1 SNHLY, CDR2 FYNNEI. CDR3 nucleotides: TGTGCCAGCAGTGATTCAGCCTGGAGGGGCAGAAACACCGGGGAGCTGTTTTTT. Translation gives CASSDSAWRGRNTGELFF.

The CDR3 bases are TGTGCCAGCAGCCCGTTCGACGGGGGGACCCAGTACTTC. Its translation is CASSPFDGGTQYF. The chain couples TRBV14 to TRBJ2-5; a weak D match, TRBD2 (6 bases). The ends were cut back, 4 bases at V and 7 bases at J, with 13 bases in the middle. The V gene's germline CDR1 is SGHDN and CDR2 FVKESK. This CDR3 is built from 13 residues. The full variable domain, with the rest looked up from reference TRBV14 and TRBJ2-5, is EAGVTQFPSHSVIEKGQTVTLRCDPISGHDNLYWYRRVMGKEIKFLLHFVKESKQDESGMPNNRFLAERTGGTYSTLKVQPAELEDSGVYFCASSPFDGGTQYFGPGTRLLVL.

This chain joins TRBV27 and TRBJ1-1; 8 bases agree with TRBD1. The V gene end was trimmed by 5 bases and the J gene end by 1 base; junction bases not matched to a gene: 6. This CDR3 is built from 15 residues. CDR1 is MNHEY and CDR2 is SMNVEV in the germline V gene (reference sequence). The CDR3 sequence: CASSTGQGSNTEAFF. CDR3 DNA sequence: TGTGCCAGCAGTACCGGACAGGGATCGAACACTGAAGCTTTCTTT.

The chain combines TRBV19 with TRBJ1-2; D gene unclear. Germline V lookup: CDR1 LNHDA, CDR2 SQIVND (reference sequence). The CDR3 totals 17 residues. The V gene lost 0 bases and the J gene lost 5 bases, with 19 bases spanning the gap. The CDR3 nucleotides read TGTGCCAGTAGTATAGATCAGAGTGGCAGCCGCTATTATGGCTACACCTTC. It specifies CASSIDQSGSRYYGYTF.

The V call is TRBV28, the J call TRBJ1-4; D unresolved. The V end was cut by 3 bases, the J end by 2 bases, with 7 bases between. Germline values: CDR1 MDHEN, CDR2 SYDVKM. This CDR3 has 14 amino acids. CDR3 protein: CASSLGSTNEKLFF. The CDR3 bases are TGTGCCAGCAGTTTGGGGTCCACTAATGAAAAACTGTTTTTT.

Regarding this clone: The sample carries other DNA sequences with the same CDR3. The chain is built from TRBV12-3 or TRBV12-4 and TRBJ1-6; TRBD1 is a possible D gene (5 bases). Trimming cost V 1 base and J 10 bases, with 8 bases left between them. The CDR3 runs to 13 residues. The CDR3 DNA sequence: TGTGCCAGCAGTTTAGGGGGGGGATCACCCCTCCACTTT. Encoded protein: CASSLGGGSPLHF.

This rearrangement joins TRBV11-2 to TRBJ1-1; the D gene is possibly TRBD1 (5 bases). Germline V gene lookup returns CDR1 SGHAT and CDR2 FQNNGV. The V gene lost 1 base and the J gene lost 4 bases, with 10 bases spanning the gap. CDR3 length: 14 amino acids. The DNA for the CDR3 is TGTGCCAGCAGCTTAGGGGGGGAGGGCACTGAAGCTTTCTTT. Amino acids: CASSLGGEGTEAFF.

The CDR3 spells CASKQDGTGVGSPLHF. The CDR3 DNA is TGTGCCAGCAAACAAGACGGGACAGGGGTTGGTTCACCCCTCCACTTT. The chain has TRBV27 and TRBJ1-6, with 10 bases matching TRBD1. The CDR3 length is 16 residues. CDR1 is MNHEY, CDR2 SMNVEV, per germline (reference sequence). The V segment lost 7 bases and the J segment 9 bases; nucleotides outside the gene matches: 12.

This clone came up once. J is TRBJ1-2 and V is TRBV5-1; weak D call: TRBD1 (6 bases). Per germline, CDR1 SGHRS and CDR2 YFSETQ. The CDR3 runs to 17 residues. V was cut by 4 bases and J by 0 bases, with 19 bases left in between. The CDR3: CASSQGQTSSPNYGYTF. Written as DNA, the CDR3 is TGCGCCAGCAGCCAAGGACAGACTTCTAGTCCTAACTATGGCTACACCTTC.